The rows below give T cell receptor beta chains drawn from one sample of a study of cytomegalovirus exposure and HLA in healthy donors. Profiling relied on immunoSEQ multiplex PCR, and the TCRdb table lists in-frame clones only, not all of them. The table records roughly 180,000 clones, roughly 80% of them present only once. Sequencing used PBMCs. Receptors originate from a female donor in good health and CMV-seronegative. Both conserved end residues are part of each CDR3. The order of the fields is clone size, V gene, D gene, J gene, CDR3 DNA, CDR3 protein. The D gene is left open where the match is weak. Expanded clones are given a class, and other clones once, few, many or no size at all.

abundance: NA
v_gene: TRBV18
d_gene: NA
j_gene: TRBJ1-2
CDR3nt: TGTGCCAGCTCACCACCATCCCAGAACTATGGCTACACCTTC
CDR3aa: CASSPPSQNYGYTF

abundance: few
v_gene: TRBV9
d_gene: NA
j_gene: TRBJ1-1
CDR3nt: TGTGCCAGCAGCGTAGTCGGAGCCAACACTGAAGCTTTCTTT
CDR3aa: CASSVVGANTEAFF

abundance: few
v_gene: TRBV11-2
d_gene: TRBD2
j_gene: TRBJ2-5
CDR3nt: TGTGCCAGCAGCTTTATTAGCGGGGGGGGTGGAGAGACCCAGTACTTC
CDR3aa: CASSFISGGGGETQYF

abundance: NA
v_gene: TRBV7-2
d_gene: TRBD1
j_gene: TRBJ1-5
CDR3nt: TGTGCCAGCAGCTTATCGACAGGGGGCCATATTCAGCCCCAGCATTTT
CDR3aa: CASSLSTGGHIQPQHF

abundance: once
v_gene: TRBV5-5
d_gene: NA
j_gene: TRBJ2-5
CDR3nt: TGTGCCAGCAGCTTGGGTGTCTCCCAGACCCAGTACTTC
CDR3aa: CASSLGVSQTQYF

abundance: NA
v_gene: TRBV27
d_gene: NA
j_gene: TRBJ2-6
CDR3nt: TGTGCCAGCAGTTTGGGCCCTCTCTACTCTGGGGCCAACGTCCTGACTTTC
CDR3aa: CASSLGPLYSGANVLTF

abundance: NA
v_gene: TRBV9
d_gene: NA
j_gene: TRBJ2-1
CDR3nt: TGTGCCAGCAGCGTAGCCGCTAGCTCCTACAATGAGCAGTTCTTC
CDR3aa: CASSVAASSYNEQFF

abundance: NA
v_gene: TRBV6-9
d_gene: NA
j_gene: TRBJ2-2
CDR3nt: TGTGCCAGCAGTTATCAAGGGACTGGGGCGGGCGGGGAGCTGTTTTTT
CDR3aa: CASSYQGTGAGGELFF

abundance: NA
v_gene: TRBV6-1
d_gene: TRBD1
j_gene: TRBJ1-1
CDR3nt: TGTGCCAGCAGTTTCGTCCTCGACAGGGATCGGGAAGCTTTCTTT
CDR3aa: CASSFVLDRDREAFF

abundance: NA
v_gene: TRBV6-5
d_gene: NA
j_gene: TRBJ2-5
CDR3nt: TGTGCCAGCACCCCCGCCGCGGGCCTCAAGACCCAGTACTTC
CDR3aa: CASTPAAGLKTQYF

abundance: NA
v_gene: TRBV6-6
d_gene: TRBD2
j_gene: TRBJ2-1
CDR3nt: TGTGCCAGCAGTCTAGCGGGAGGTTCGAGGAATGAGCAGTTCTTC
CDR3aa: CASSLAGGSRNEQFF

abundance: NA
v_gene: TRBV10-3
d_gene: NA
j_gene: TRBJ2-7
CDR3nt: TGTGCCATCAGTGAGTCAGCGGAGGCCTTCTACGAGCAGTACTTC
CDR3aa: CAISESAEAFYEQYF

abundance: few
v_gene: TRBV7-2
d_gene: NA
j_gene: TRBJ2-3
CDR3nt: TGTGCCAGCAGCTTATCGACAGATACGCAGTATTTT
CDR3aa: CASSLSTDTQYF

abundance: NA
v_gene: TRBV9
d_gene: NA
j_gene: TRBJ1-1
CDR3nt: TGTGCCAGCAGCGTAGCTAGCAGGGGCACTGAAGCTTTCTTT
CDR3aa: CASSVASRGTEAFF

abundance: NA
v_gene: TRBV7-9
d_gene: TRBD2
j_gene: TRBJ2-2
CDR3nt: TGTGCCAGCCCGAATATAGCGGGAGCTAGAACCGGGGAGCTGTTTTTT
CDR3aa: CASPNIAGARTGELFF

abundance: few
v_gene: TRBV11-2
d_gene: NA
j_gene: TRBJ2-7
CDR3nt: TGTGCCAGCAGCTTAGAGACTCTCTCCTACGAGCAGTACTTC
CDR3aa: CASSLETLSYEQYF

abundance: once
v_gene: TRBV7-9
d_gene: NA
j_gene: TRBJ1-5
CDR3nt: TGTGCCAGCAGCTCCTCCCTGGTGGGGCCGAATCAGCCCCAGCATTTT
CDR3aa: CASSSSLVGPNQPQHF

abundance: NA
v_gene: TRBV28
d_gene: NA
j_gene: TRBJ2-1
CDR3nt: TGTGCCAGCAGTTTAGCGGGGCAAATTCAGTTCTTC
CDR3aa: CASSLAGQIQFF

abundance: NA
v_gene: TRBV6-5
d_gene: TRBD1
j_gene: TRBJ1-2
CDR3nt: TGTGCCACCCGGGGGACAGGGAAGGACTATGGCTACACCTTC
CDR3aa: CATRGTGKDYGYTF

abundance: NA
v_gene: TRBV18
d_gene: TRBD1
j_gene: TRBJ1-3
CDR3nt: TGTGCCAGCTCCAGATATCCGGGACAGCTGCTCTCTGGAAACACCATATATTTT
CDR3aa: CASSRYPGQLLSGNTIYF

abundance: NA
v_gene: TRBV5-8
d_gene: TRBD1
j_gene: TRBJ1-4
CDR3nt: TGTGCCAGCAGCTTCGGGACAGGGAATGAAAAACTGTTTTTT
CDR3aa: CASSFGTGNEKLFF

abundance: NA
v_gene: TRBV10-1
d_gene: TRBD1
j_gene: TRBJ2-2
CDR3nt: TGCGCCAGCAGTAGACCGGGACAGGGAACCAACACCGGGGAGCTGTTTTTT
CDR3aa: CASSRPGQGTNTGELFF

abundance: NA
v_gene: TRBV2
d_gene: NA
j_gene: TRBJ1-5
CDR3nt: TGTGCCAGCCGGGGGTATAGCAATCAGCCCCAGCATTTT
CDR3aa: CASRGYSNQPQHF

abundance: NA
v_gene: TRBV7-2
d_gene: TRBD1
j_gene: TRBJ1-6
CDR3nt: TGTGCCAGCAGCCCGACAGGGTCCCTGTCCTATAATTCACCCCTCCACTTT
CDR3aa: CASSPTGSLSYNSPLHF

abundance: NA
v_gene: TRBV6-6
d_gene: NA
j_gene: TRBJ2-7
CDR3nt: TGTGCCAGCAGTGGGAGTGGTAAGGGCTACGAGCAGTACTTC
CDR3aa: CASSGSGKGYEQYF

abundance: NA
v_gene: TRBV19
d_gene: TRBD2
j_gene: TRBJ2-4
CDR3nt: TGTGCCAGTGGGACTAGGGAAAACAGTCAGTACTTC
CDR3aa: CASGTRENSQYF

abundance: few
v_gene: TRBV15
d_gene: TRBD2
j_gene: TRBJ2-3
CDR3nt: TGTGCCACCAGCAGAGGGGGCGGGGGGGATGATACGCAGTATTTT
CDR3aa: CATSRGGGGDDTQYF

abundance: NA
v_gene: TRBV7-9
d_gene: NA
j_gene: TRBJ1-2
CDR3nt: TGTGCCAGCAGCATAGTAATTGGGGCTAGGGACTATGGCTACACCTTC
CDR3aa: CASSIVIGARDYGYTF